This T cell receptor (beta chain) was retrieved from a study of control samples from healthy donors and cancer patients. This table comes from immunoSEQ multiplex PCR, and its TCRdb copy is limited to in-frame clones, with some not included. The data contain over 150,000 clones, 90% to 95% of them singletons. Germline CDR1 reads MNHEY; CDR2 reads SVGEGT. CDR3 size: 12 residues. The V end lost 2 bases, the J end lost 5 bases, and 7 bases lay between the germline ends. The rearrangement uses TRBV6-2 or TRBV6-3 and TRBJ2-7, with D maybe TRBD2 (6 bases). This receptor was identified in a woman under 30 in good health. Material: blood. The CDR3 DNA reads TGTGCCAGCAGTTACGGAGGGAACGAGCAGTACTTC. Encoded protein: CASSYGGNEQYF.